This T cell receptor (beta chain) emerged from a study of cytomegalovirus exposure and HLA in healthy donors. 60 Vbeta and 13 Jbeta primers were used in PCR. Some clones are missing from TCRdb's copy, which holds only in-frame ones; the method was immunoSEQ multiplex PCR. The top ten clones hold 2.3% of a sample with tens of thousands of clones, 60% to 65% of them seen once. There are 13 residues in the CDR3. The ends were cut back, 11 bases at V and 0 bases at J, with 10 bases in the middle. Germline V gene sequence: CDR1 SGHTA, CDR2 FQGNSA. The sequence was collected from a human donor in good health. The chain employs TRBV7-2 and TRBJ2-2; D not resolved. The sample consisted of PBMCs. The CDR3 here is CAAWAANTGELFF. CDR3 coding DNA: TGTGCCGCCTGGGCAGCGAACACCGGGGAGCTGTTTTTT.